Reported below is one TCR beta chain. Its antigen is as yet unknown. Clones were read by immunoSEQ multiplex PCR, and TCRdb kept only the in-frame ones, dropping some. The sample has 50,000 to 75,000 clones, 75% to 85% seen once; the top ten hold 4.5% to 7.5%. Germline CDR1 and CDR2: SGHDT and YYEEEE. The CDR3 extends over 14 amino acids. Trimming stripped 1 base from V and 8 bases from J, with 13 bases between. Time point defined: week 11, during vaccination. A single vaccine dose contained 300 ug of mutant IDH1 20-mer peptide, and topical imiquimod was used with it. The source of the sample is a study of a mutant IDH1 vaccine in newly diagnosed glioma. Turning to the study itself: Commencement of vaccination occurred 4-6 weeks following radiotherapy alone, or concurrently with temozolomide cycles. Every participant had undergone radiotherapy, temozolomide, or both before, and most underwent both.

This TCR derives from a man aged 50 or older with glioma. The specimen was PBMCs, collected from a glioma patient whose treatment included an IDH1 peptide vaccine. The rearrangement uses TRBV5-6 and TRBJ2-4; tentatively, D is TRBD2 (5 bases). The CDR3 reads CASSLSGMLDIQYF. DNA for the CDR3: TGTGCCAGCAGCTTGTCGGGGATGTTGGACATTCAGTACTTC. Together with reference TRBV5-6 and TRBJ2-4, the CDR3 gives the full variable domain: DAGVTQSPTHLIKTRGQQVTLRCSPKSGHDTVSWYQQALGQGPQFIFQYYEEEERQRGNFPDRFSGHQFPNYSSELNVNALLLGDSALYLCASSLSGMLDIQYFGAGTRLSVL.